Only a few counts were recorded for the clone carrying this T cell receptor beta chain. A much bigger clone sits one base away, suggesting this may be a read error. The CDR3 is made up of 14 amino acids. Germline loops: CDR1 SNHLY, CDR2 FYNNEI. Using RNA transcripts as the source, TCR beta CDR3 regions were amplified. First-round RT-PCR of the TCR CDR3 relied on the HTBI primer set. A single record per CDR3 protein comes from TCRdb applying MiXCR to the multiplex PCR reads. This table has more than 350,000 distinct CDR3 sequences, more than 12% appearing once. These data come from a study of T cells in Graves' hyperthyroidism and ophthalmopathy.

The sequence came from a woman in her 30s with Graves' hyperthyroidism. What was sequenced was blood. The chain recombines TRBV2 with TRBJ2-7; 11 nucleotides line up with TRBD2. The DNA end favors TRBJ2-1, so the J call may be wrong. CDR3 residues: CASRTSGGTYEQFF. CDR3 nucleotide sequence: TGTGCCAGCAGAACTAGCGGGGGAACCTACGAGCAGTTCTTC.